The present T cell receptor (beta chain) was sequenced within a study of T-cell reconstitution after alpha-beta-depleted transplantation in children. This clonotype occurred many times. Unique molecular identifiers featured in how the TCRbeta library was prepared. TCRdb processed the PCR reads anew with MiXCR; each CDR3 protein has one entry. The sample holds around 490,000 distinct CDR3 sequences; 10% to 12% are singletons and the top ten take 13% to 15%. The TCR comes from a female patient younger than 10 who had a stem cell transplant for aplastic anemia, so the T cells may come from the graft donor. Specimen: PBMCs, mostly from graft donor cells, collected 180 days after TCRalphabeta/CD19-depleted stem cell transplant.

CDR3 nucleotide sequence: TGTGCCAGCAGTCCCCCCGGAGGGCTTGGCTACACCTTC. Translation: CASSPPGGLGYTF. The chain carries TRBV12-3 or TRBV12-4 and TRBJ1-2; D is unclear. V was cut by 5 bases and J by 7 bases, with 14 bases left in between. The CDR3 is made up of 13 amino acids.